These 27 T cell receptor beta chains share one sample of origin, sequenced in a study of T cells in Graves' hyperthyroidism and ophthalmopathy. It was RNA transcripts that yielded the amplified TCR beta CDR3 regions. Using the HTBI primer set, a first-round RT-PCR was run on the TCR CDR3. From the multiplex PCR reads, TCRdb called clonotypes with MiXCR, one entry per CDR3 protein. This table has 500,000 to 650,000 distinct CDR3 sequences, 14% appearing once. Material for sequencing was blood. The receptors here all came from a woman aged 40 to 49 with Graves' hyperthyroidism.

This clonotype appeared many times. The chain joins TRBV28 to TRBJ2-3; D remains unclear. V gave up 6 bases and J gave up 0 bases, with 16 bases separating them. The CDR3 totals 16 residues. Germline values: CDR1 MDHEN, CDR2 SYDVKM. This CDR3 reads CASSPNSGPSTDTQYF. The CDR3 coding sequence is TGTGCCAGCAGCCCCAATTCGGGTCCTAGCACAGATACGCAGTATTTT.

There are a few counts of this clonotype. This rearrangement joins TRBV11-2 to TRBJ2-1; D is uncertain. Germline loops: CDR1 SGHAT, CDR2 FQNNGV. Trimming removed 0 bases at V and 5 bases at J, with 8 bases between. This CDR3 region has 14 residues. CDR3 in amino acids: CASSLDHSNNEQFF. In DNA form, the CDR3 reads TGTGCCAGCAGCTTAGATCACTCAAACAATGAGCAGTTCTTC. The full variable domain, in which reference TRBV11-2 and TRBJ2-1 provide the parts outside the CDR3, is EAGVAQSPRYKIIEKRQSVAFWCNPISGHATLYWYQQILGQGPKLLIQFQNNGVVDDSQLPKDRFSAERLKGVDSTLKIQPAKLEDSAVYLCASSLDHSNNEQFFGPGTRLTVL.

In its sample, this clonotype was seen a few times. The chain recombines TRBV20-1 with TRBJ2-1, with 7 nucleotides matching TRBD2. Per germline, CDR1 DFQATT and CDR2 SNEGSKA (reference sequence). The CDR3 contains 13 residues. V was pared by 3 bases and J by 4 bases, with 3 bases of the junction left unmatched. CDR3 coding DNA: TGCAGTGCTAGCTCGGGAGGTTACAATGAGCAGTTCTTC. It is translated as CSASSGGYNEQFF.

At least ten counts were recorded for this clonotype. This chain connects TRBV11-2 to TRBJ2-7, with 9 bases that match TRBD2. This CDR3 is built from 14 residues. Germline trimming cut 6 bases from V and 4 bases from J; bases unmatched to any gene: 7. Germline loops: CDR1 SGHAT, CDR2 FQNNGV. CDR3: CASSFPTSGYEQYF. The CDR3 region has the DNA TGTGCCAGCAGTTTCCCGACTAGCGGTTACGAGCAGTACTTC.

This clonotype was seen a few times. In DNA form, the CDR3 reads TGCAGTGCTAGGAGGGACAGGGTCAACGAGCAGTACTTC. This encodes CSARRDRVNEQYF. This sequence joins TRBV20-1 and TRBJ2-7; 9 bases match TRBD1. Germline lookup yields CDR1 DFQATT and CDR2 SNEGSKA (reference sequence). CDR3 size: 13 residues. The ends lost 3 bases at V and 5 bases at J; junction bases unmatched: 5.

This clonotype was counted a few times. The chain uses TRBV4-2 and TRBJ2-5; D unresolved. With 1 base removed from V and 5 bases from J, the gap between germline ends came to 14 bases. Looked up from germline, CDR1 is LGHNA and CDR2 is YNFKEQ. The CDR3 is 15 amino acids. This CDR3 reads CASSQGEGPLETQYF. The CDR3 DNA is TGTGCCAGCAGCCAAGGTGAAGGCCCCTTGGAGACCCAGTACTTC.

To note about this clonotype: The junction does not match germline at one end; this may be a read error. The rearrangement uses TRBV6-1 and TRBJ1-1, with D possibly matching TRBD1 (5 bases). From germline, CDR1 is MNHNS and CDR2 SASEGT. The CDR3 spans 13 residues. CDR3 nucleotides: TGTGCCAGCAATGAAGATTGGGGGTCACGGGCTTTCTTT. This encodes CASNEDWGSRAFF.

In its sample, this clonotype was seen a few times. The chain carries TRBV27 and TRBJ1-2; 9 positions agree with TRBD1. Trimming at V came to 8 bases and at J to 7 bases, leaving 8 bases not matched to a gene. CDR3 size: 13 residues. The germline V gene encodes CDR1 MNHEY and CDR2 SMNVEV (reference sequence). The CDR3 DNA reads TGTGCCAGCGGGACAGGGTGGTTTGGTGGCTACACCTTC. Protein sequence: CASGTGWFGGYTF.

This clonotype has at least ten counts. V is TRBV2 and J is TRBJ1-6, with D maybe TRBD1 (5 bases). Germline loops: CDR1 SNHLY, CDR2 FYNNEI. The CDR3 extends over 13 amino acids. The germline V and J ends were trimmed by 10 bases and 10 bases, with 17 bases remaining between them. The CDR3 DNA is TGTGCCACCGCCGACAGTTCTGGGTCACCCCTCCACTTT. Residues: CATADSSGSPLHF. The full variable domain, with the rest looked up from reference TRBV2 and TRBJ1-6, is EPEVTQTPSHQVTQMGQEVILRCVPISNHLYFYWYRQILGQKVEFLVSFYNNEISEKSEIFDDQFSVERPDGSNFTLKIRSTKLEDSAMYFCATADSSGSPLHFGNGTRLTVT.

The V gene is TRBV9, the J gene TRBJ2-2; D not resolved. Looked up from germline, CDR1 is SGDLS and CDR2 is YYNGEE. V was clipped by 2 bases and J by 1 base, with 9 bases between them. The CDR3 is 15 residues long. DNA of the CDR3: TGTGCCAGCAGCGTTCTTTCGGAGAACACCGGGGAGCTGTTTTTT. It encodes CASSVLSENTGELFF.

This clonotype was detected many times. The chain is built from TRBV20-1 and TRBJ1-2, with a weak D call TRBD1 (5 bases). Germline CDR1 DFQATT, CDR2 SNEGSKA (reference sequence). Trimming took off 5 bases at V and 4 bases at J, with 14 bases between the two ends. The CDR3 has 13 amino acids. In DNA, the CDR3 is TGCAGTGCTGGACGGGCGGGACTCTATGGCTACACCTTC. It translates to CSAGRAGLYGYTF.

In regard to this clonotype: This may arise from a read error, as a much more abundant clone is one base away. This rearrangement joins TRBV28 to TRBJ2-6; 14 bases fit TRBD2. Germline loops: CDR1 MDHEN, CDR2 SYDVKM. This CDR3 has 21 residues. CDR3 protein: CVSSLPPGLAGEGSGANVLTF. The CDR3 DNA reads TGTGTCAGCAGTTTACCCCCGGGACTAGCGGGAGAGGGGTCTGGGGCCAACGTCCTGACTTTC. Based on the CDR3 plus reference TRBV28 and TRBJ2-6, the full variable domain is DVKVTQSSRYLVKRTGEKVFLECVQDMDHENMFWYRQDPGLGLRLIYFSYDVKMKEKGDIPEGYSVSREKKERFSLILESASTNQTSMYLCVSSLPPGLAGEGSGANVLTFGAGSRLTVL.

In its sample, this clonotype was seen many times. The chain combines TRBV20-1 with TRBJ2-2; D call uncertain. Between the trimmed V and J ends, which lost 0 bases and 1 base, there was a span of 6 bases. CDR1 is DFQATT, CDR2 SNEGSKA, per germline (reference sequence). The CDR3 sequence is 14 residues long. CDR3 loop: CSARDMGNTGELFF. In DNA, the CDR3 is TGCAGTGCTAGAGATATGGGGAACACCGGGGAGCTGTTTTTT.

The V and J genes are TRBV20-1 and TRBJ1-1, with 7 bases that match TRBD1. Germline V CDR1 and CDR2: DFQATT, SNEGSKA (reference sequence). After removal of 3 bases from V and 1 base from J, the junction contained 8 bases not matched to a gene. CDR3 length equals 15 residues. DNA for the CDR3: TGCAGTGCTAGGGGCCAGGGGGTGGGGAACACTGAAGCTTTCTTT. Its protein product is CSARGQGVGNTEAFF.

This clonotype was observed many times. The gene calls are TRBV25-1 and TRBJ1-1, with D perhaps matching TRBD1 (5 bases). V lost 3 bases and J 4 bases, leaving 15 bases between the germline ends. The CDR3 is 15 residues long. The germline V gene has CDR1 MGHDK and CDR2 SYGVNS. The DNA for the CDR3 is TGTGCCAGCAGTGACGGAGGAGGGACGTTCACTGAAGCTTTCTTT. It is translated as CASSDGGGTFTEAFF.

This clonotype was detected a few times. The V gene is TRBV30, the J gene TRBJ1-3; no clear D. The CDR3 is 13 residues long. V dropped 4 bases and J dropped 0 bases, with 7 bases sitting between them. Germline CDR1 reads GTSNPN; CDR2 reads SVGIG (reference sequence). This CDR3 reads CAWMDASGNTIYF. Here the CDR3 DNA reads TGTGCCTGGATGGACGCCTCTGGAAACACCATATATTTT.

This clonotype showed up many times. The CDR3 coding sequence is TGTGCCAGCAGTTTACAGACAGGCTTCACCGGGGAGCTGTTTTTT. This sequence encodes CASSLQTGFTGELFF. The chain joins TRBV28 to TRBJ2-2; tentatively, D is TRBD1 (6 bases). The germline V gene has CDR1 MDHEN and CDR2 SYDVKM. The CDR3 covers 15 residues. Trimming took 2 bases from V and 4 from J, leaving 11 bases between them.

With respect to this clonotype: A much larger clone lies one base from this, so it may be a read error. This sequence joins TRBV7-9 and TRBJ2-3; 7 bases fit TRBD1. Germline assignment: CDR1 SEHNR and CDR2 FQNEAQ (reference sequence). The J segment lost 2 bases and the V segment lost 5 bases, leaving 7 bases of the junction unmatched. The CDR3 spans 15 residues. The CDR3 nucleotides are TGTGCCAGCAGCCCGGCAGGGGGATACACAGATACGCAGTATTTT. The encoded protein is CASSPAGGYTDTQYF.

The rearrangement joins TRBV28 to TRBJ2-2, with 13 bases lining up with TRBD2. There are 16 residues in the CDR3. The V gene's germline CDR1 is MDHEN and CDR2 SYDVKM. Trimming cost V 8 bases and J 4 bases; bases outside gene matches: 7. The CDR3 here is CASGRTSGSGTGELFF. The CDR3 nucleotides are TGTGCCAGCGGGAGGACTAGCGGGAGTGGCACCGGGGAGCTGTTTTTT.

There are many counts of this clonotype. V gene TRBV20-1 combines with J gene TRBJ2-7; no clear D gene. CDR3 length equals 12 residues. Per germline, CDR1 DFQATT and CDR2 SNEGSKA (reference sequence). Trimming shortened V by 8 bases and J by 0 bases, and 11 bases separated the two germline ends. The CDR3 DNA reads TGCAGTCCCACGCGAGCCTCCTACGAGCAGTACTTC. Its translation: CSPTRASYEQYF.

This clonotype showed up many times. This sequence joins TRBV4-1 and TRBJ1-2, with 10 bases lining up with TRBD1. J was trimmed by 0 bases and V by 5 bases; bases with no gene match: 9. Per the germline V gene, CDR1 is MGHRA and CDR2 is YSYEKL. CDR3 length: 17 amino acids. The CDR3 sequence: CASSKGQGPSANYGYTF. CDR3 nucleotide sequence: TGCGCCAGCAGCAAGGGACAGGGGCCCTCAGCTAACTATGGCTACACCTTC.

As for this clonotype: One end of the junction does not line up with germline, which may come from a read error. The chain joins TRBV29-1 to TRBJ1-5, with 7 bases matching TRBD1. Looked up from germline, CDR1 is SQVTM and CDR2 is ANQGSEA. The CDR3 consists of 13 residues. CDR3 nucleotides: TGCAGCGTTGGCGAAGGGGGCAGTCAGCCCCTGCATTTT. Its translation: CSVGEGGSQPLHF.

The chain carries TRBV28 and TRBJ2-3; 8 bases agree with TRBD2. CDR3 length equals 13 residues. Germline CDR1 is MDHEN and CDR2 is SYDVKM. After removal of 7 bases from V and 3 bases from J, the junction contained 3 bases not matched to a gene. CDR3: CASTAGGTDTQYF. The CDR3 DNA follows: TGTGCCAGCACTGCGGGAGGTACAGATACGCAGTATTTT.

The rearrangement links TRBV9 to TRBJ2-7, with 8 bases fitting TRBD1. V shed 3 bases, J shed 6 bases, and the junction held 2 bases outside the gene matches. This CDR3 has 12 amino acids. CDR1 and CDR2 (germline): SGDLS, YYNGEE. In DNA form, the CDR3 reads TGTGCCAGCAGCGCCACAGGGGGCGAGCAGTACTTC. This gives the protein CASSATGGEQYF.

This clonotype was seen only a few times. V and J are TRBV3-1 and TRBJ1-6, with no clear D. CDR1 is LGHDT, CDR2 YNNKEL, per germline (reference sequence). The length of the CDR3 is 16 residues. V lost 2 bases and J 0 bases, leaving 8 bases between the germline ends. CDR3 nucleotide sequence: TGTGCCAGCAGCCAACAGAAAAACTCCTATAATTCACCCCTCCACTTT. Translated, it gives CASSQQKNSYNSPLHF.

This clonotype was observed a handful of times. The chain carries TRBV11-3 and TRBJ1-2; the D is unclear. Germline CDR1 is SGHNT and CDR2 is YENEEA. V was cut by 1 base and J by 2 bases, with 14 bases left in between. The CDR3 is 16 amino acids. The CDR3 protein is CASSLAFGQTNYGYTF. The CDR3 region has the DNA TGTGCCAGCAGCTTAGCTTTCGGGCAGACCAACTATGGCTACACCTTC.

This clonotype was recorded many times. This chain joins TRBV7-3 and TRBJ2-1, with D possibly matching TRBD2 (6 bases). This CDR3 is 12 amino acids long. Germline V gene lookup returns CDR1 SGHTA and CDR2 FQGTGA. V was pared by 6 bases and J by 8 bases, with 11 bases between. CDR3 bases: TGTGCCAGCAGGTACGGCGGGGATGAGCAGTTCTTC. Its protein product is CASRYGGDEQFF.